This TCR beta chain was retrieved from a study of blood T cells in healthy people across ages. Study-level points and caveats: Any conclusive comparison of naive versus antigen-experienced cells was prevented by using unsorted PBMCs. Fewer expanded clones and more diversity marked long-lived versus aged donors.

The use of a sample-barcoded 5' primer and a J-beta primer mix characterized a second PCR of about 7 to 12 cycles. TCRdb reanalysed the 5' RACE reads using MiXCR and keeps one entry per CDR3 protein. The repertoire holds about 1.5 million distinct CDR3 sequences, with about 42% as singletons. This clonotype was seen more than once but under ten times. Its antigen remains unidentified. Isolated per sample were at least 6 million PBMCs. The TCR was taken from a young woman in good health. The sequenced material came from blood.

The CDR3, as DNA: TGTGCCAGCAGTTACCGGGCGACTCACTACGAGCAGTACTTC. Residues: CASSYRATHYEQYF. The chain carries TRBV6-5 and TRBJ2-7; D gene ambiguous. Germline CDR1 is MNHEY and CDR2 is SVGAGI. V lost 2 bases to trimming and J lost 3 bases, with 11 bases between them. The CDR3 sequence is 14 residues long.